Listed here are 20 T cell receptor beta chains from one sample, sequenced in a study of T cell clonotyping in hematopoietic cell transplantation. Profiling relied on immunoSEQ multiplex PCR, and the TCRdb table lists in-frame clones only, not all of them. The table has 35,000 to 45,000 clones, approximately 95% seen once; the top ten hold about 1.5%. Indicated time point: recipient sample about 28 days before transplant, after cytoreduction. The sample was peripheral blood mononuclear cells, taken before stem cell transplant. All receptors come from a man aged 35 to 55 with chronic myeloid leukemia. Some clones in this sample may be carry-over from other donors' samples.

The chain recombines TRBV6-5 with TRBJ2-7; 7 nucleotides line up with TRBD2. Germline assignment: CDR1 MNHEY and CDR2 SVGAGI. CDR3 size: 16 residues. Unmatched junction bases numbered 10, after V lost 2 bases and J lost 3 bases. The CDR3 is CASSYGGGDIGYEQYF. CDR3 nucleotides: TGTGCCAGCAGTTACGGGGGAGGGGATATCGGCTACGAGCAGTACTTC.

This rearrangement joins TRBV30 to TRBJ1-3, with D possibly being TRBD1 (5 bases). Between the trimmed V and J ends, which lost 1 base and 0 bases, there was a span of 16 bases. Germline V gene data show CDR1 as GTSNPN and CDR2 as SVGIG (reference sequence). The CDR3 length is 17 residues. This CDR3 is CAWSEFGAGSSGNTIYF. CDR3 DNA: TGTGCCTGGAGTGAGTTTGGCGCAGGGAGCTCTGGAAACACCATATATTTT.

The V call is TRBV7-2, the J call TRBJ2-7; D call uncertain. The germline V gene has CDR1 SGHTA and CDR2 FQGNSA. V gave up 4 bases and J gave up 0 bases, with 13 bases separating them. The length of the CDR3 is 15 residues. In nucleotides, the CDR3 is TGTGCCAGCAGCTCGGACCTGATAAACTCCTACGAGCAGTACTTC. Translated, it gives CASSSDLINSYEQYF.

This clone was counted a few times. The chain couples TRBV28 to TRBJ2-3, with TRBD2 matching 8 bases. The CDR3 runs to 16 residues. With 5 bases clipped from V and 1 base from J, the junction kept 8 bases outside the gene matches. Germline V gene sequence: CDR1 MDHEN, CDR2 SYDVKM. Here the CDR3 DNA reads TGTGCCAGCAGTCCTCATAGCGGGGTCGGCACAGATACGCAGTATTTT. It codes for CASSPHSGVGTDTQYF.

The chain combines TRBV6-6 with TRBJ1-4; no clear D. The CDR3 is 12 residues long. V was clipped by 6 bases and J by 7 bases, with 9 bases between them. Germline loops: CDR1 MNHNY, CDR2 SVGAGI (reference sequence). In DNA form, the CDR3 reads TGTGCCAGCAGCCTATTAGGTGAAAAACTGTTTTTT. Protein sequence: CASSLLGEKLFF.

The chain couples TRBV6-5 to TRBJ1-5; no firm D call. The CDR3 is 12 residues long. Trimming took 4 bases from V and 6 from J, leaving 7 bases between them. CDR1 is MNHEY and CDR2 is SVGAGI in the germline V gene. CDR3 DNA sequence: TGTGCCAGCAGTTTTTCAGGTCAGCCCCAGCATTTT. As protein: CASSFSGQPQHF.

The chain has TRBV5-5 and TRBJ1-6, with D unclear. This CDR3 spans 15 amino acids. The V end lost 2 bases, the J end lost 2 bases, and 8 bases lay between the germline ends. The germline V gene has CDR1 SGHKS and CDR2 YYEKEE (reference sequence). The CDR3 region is CASSFQVPYNSPLHF. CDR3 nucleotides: TGTGCCAGCAGCTTCCAGGTCCCCTATAATTCACCCCTCCACTTT.

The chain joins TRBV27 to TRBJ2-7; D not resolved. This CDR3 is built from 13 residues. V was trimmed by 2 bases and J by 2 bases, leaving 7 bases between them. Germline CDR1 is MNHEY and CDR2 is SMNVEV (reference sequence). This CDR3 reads CASSLGHPYEQYF. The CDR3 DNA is TGTGCCAGCAGTTTAGGGCATCCCTACGAGCAGTACTTC.

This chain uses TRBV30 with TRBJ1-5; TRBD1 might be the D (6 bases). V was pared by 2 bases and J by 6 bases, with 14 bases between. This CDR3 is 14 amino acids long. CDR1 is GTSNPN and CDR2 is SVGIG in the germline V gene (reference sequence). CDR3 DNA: TGTGCCTGGAGTAACATGGGGGGCGGTCAGCCCCAGCATTTT. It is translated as CAWSNMGGGQPQHF.

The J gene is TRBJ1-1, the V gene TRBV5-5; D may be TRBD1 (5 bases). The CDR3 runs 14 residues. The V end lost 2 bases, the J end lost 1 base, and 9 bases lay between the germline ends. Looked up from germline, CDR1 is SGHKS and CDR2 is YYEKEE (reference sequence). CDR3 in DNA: TGTGCCAGCAGCTTTGACAGACCGAACACTGAAGCTTTCTTT. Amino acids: CASSFDRPNTEAFF.

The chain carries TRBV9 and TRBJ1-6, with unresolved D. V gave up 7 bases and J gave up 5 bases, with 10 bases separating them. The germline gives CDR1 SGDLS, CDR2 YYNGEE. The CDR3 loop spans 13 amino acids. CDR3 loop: CASGKNDNSPLHF. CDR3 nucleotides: TGTGCCAGCGGTAAGAACGATAATTCACCCCTCCACTTT.

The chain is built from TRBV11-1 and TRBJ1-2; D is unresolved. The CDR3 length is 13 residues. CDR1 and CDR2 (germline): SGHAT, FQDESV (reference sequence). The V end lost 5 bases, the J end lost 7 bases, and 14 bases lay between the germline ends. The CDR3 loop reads CASSPSYEVGYTF. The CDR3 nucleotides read TGTGCCAGCAGCCCCTCTTATGAGGTTGGCTACACCTTC.

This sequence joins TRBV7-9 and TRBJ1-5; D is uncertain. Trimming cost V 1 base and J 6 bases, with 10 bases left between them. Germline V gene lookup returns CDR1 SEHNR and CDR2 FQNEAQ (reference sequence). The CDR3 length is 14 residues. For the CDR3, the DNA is TGTGCCAGCAGCTTAGAAGGCTCTCGTCAGCCCCAGCATTTT. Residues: CASSLEGSRQPQHF.

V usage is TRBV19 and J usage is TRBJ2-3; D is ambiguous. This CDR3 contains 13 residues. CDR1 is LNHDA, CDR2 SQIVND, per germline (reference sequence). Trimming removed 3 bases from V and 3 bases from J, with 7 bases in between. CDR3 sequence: CASSMGWTDTQYF. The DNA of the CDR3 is TGTGCCAGTAGTATGGGGTGGACAGATACGCAGTATTTT.

DNA of the CDR3: TGTGCCAGCAGCGGGGGAGGGGGGGCAGATACGCAGTATTTT. This sequence encodes CASSGGGGADTQYF. V gene TRBV9 combines with J gene TRBJ2-3, with D perhaps matching TRBD2 (7 bases). The CDR3 runs to 14 residues. V lost 3 bases to trimming and J lost 4 bases, with 12 bases between them. The germline CDR1 and CDR2 sequences are SGDLS and YYNGEE.

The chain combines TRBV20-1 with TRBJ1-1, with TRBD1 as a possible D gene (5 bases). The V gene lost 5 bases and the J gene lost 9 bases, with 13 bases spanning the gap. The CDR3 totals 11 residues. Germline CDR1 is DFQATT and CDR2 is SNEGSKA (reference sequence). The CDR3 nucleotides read TGCAGTGCTCGGGACCTCAAGAAAGCTTTCTTT. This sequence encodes CSARDLKKAFF.

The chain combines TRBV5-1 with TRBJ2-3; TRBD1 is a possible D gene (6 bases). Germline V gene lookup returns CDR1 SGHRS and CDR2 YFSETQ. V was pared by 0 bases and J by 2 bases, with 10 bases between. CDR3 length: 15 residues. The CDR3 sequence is CASSLEGGATDTQYF. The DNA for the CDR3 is TGCGCCAGCAGCTTGGAAGGGGGAGCCACAGATACGCAGTATTTT. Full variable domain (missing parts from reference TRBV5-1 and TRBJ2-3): KAGVTQTPRYLIKTRGQQVTLSCSPISGHRSVSWYQQTPGQGLQFLFEYFSETQRNKGNFPGRFSGRQFSNSRSEMNVSTLELGDSALYLCASSLEGGATDTQYFGPGTRLTVL.

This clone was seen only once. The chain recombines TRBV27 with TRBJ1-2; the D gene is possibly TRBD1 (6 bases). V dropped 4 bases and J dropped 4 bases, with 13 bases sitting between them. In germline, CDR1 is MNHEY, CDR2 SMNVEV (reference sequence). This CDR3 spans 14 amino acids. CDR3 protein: CASSSLGGSYGYTF. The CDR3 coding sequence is TGTGCCAGCAGTTCCTTAGGGGGGAGCTATGGCTACACCTTC.

Written as DNA, the CDR3 is TGTGCCAGCAGCCCCATCGGGACTAGCGGGGAGACCCAGTACTTC. This codes for CASSPIGTSGETQYF. This chain joins TRBV11-3 and TRBJ2-5, with 12 bases matching TRBD2. J was trimmed by 5 bases and V by 5 bases; bases with no gene match: 6. Germline CDR1 reads SGHNT; CDR2 reads YENEEA. This CDR3 has 15 residues.

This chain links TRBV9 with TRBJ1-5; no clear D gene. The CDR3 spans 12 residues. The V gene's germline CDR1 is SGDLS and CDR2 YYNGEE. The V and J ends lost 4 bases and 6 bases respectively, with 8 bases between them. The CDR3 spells CASSQGGQPQHF. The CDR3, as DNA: TGTGCCAGCAGCCAAGGAGGTCAGCCCCAGCATTTT.